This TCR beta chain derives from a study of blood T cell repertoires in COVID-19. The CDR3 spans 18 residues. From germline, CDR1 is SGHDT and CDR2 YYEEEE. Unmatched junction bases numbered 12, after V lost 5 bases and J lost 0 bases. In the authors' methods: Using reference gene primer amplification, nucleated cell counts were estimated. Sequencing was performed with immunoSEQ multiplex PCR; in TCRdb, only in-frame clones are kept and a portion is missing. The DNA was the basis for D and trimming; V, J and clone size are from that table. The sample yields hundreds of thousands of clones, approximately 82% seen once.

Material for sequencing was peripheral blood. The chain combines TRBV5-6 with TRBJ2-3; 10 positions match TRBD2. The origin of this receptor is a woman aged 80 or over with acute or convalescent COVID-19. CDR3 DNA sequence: TGTGCCAGCAGAGGACTAGCGGTTCGCCTCACTAGCACAGATACGCAGTATTTT. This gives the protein CASRGLAVRLTSTDTQYF.